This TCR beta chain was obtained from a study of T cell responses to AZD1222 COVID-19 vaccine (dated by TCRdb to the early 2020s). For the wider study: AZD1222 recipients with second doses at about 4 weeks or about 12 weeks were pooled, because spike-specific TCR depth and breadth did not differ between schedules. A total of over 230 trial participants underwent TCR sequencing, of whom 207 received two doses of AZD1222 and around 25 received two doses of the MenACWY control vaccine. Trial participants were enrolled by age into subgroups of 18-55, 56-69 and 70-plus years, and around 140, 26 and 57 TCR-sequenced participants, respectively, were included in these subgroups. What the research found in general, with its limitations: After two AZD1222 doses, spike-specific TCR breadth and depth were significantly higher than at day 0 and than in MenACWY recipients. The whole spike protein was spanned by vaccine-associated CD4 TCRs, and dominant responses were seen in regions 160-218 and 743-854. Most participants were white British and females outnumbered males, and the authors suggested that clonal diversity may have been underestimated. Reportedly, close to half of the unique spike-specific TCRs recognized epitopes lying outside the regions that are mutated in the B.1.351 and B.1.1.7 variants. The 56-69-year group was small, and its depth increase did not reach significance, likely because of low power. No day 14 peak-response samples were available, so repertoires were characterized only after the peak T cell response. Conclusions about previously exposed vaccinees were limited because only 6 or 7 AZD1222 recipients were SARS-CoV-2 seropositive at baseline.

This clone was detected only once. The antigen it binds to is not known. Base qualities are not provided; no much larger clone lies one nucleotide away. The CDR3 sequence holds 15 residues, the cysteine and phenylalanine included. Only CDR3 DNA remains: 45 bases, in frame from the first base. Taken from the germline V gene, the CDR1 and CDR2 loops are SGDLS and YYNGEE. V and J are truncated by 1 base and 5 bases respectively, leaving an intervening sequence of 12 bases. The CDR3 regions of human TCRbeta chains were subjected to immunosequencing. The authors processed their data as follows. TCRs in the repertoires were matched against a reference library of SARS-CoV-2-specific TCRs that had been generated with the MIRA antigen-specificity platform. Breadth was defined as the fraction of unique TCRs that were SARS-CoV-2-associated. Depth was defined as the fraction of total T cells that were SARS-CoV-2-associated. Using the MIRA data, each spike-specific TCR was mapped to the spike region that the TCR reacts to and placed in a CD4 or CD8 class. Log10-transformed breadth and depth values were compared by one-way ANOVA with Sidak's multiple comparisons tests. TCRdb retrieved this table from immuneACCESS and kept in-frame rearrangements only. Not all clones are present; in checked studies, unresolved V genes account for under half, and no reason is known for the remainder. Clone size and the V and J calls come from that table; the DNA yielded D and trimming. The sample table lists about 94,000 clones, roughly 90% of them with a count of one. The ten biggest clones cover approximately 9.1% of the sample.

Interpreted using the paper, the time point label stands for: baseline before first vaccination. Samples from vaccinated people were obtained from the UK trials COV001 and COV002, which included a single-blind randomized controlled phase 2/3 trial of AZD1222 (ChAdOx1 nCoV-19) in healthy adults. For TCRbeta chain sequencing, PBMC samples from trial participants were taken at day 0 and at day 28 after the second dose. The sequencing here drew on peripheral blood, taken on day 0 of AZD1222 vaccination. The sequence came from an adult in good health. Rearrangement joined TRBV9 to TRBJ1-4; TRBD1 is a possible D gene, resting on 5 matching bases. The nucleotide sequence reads TGTGCCAGCAGCGTAAGGGGATTGACGAATGAAAAACTGTTTTTT. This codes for CASSVRGLTNEKLFF.